The next 11 T cell receptor beta chains were all read from a single sample in a study of shared clonotypes between healthy human individuals. Measured with immunoSEQ multiplex PCR; TCRdb has only the in-frame clones, and not every one. This table has about 340,000 clones, 73% appearing once. Sequencing was done on a sample of memory CD4+ T cells sorted from blood. The subset denotes: CD45RA-negative fraction. The receptors were gathered from a man aged 30 to 39 in good health.

The sample holds a few counts of this clone. The V gene is TRBV5-1, the J gene TRBJ2-3; 7 bases agree with TRBD1. Germline assignment: CDR1 SGHRS and CDR2 YFSETQ. CDR3 length: 14 residues. The V gene end was trimmed by 0 bases and the J gene end by 5 bases; junction bases not matched to a gene: 3. The CDR3 sequence: CASSLGRGIDTQYF. In DNA, the CDR3 is TGCGCCAGCAGCTTGGGCAGGGGGATAGATACGCAGTATTTT.

This clone was observed a single time. The gene calls are TRBV5-8 and TRBJ2-7, with D unclear. V shed 0 bases and J shed 5 bases, with 3 bases lying between them. CDR1 is SGHTS and CDR2 is YDEGEE in the germline V gene. This CDR3 has 11 residues. The CDR3 reads CASSLVDEQYF. The CDR3, as DNA: TGTGCCAGCAGCTTGGTGGACGAGCAGTACTTC.

The chain employs TRBV28 and TRBJ2-1, with D perhaps matching TRBD2 (5 bases). The CDR3 covers 14 residues. V lost 6 bases and J lost 0, with 9 bases in between. Germline-derived CDR1 and CDR2 are MDHEN and SYDVKM. The CDR3 DNA is TGTGCCAGCAGGGTGGGGAGCTCCTACAATGAGCAGTTCTTC. As protein: CASRVGSSYNEQFF.

The V and J genes are TRBV6-9 and TRBJ2-1, with D maybe TRBD2 (5 bases). This CDR3 spans 12 amino acids. Germline V lookup: CDR1 MNHGY, CDR2 SVAAGI. Trimming took off 6 bases at V and 4 bases at J, with 7 bases between the two ends. Here the CDR3 reads CASRGAYNEQFF. The DNA of the CDR3 is TGTGCCAGCAGGGGAGCGTACAATGAGCAGTTCTTC.

The V gene is TRBV11-3, the J gene TRBJ1-2, with 7 bases aligning to TRBD1. Trimming removed 1 base from V and 3 bases from J; junction bases left unmatched: 11. Germline V gene data show CDR1 as SGHNT and CDR2 as YENEEA. The CDR3 spans 17 residues. This CDR3 is CASSLGPGGPFDYGYTF. The CDR3 bases are TGTGCCAGCAGCTTAGGTCCAGGGGGGCCCTTCGACTATGGCTACACCTTC.

This sequence joins TRBV5-5 and TRBJ2-1, with D possibly being TRBD1 or TRBD2 (6 bases each). CDR1 is SGHKS, CDR2 YYEKEE, per germline (reference sequence). The CDR3 is made up of 16 amino acids. V lost 1 base, J lost 3 bases, and 14 bases lay in between. The CDR3 DNA reads as TGTGCCAGCAGCTTGAAACAGGGACTTTACTACAATGAGCAGTTCTTC. As protein: CASSLKQGLYYNEQFF.

The chain employs TRBV7-2 and TRBJ2-7; D unclear. Germline CDR1 and CDR2: SGHTA and FQGNSA. Deletions cut 5 bases from V and 7 bases from J, with 15 bases between. The CDR3 is 13 residues long. CDR3 amino acids: CASSHGSIEEQYF. The CDR3 DNA reads TGTGCCAGCAGCCACGGGTCTATTGAGGAGCAGTACTTC. Drawing the rest from reference TRBV7-2 and TRBJ2-7, the complete variable domain is GAGVSQSPSNKVTEKGKDVELRCDPISGHTALYWYRQSLGQGLEFLIYFQGNSAPDKSGLPSDRFSAERTGGSVSTLTIQRTQQEDSAVYLCASSHGSIEEQYFGPGTRLTVT.

This clone was counted once. This chain uses TRBV5-8 with TRBJ1-1, with D possibly TRBD1 on 6 matching bases. Germline-derived CDR1 and CDR2 are SGHTS and YDEGEE. This CDR3 contains 15 residues. V was pared by 4 bases and J by 1 base, with 14 bases between. CDR3 in amino acids: CASSLGGYGNTEAFF. The CDR3 DNA is TGTGCCAGCAGCCTGGGGGGCTATGGGAACACTGAAGCTTTCTTT.

On this clone itself: The junction departs from the called germline gene at one end, perhaps through a read error. This sequence joins TRBV20-1 and TRBJ2-7; D unresolved. The germline V gene has CDR1 DFQATT and CDR2 SNEGSKA (reference sequence). The CDR3 has 11 residues. CDR3 protein: CSARDPPALNF. The CDR3 DNA reads TGCAGTGCTAGAGATCCCCCGGCTTTAAACTTC.

This chain uses TRBV6-1 with TRBJ1-4, with a tentative D call TRBD1 (6 bases). Germline CDR1 reads MNHNS; CDR2 reads SASEGT. Trimming left V 0 bases short and J 5 bases short, with 16 bases between. The CDR3 loop spans 17 amino acids. Written as DNA, the CDR3 is TGTGCCAGCAGTGAAGCCGGGACAAACGGCCGAAATGAAAAACTGTTTTTT. Protein: CASSEAGTNGRNEKLFF.

The V gene is TRBV2, the J gene TRBJ1-4, with D possibly TRBD1 on 5 matching bases. V was cut by 5 bases and J by 8 bases, with 6 bases left in between. Germline V gives CDR1 SNHLY, CDR2 FYNNEI. The CDR3 is made up of 11 amino acids. CDR3 loop: CASSRQEKLFF. The CDR3 bases are TGTGCCAGCAGTAGACAGGAAAAACTGTTTTTT.